The clone carrying this TCR beta chain came up a few times. No antigen is known for it. Other DNA sequences in this specimen translate into the identical CDR3. Germline V gene lookup returns CDR1 SGHTA and CDR2 FQGNSA. Trimming removed 0 bases at V and 1 base at J, with 7 bases between. The CDR3 sequence is 15 residues long. This record comes from a study of a mutant IDH1 vaccine in newly diagnosed glioma. Clones were read by immunoSEQ multiplex PCR, and TCRdb kept only the in-frame ones, dropping some. In the table there are some 130,000 clones, 80% of which are singletons. Regarding time point: week 11, during vaccination. Topical imiquimod was applied with each vaccine dose, which held 300 ug of mutant IDH1 20-mer peptide.

This clonotype originated in a man aged 35 to 55 with glioma. Sequenced here: PBMCs, sampled from a glioma patient whose treatment included an IDH1 peptide vaccine. V gene TRBV7-2 combines with J gene TRBJ2-1, with a tentative D call TRBD2 (6 bases). CDR3 loop: CASSLARGSYNEQFF. The DNA for the CDR3 is TGTGCCAGCAGCTTAGCCCGGGGGTCCTACAATGAGCAGTTCTTC. Full variable domain (outside the CDR3, taken from reference TRBV7-2 and TRBJ2-1): GAGVSQSPSNKVTEKGKDVELRCDPISGHTALYWYRQSLGQGLEFLIYFQGNSAPDKSGLPSDRFSAERTGGSVSTLTIQRTQQEDSAVYLCASSLARGSYNEQFFGPGTRLTVL.